Following are 12 T cell receptor beta chains from one sample sequenced in a study of blood T cell repertoires in COVID-19. TCRdb's table, derived via immunoSEQ multiplex PCR, lists solely in-frame clones and lacks some. The table has 300,000 or so clones, 70% to 90% seen once. What was sequenced was PBMCs or T cells enriched from blood (not recorded which). The receptors shown here come from a woman aged 25 to 45 who had recovered from COVID-19.

Here the CDR3 reads CASGQGAYEAFF. The CDR3 region has the DNA TGTGCCAGCGGACAGGGGGCCTATGAAGCTTTCTTT. The chain links TRBV3-1 (or the pseudogene TRBV3-2) to TRBJ1-1; 11 positions match TRBD1. The trim removed 8 bases at V and 7 bases at J, leaving 3 bases unmatched. Per germline, CDR1 LGHDT and CDR2 YNNKEL (reference sequence). This CDR3 comprises 12 residues.

This chain links TRBV10-3 with TRBJ1-3; 10 bases match TRBD1. This CDR3 is built from 14 residues. Germline CDR1 ENHRY, CDR2 SYGVKD. The junction had 5 bases not matched to a gene; V was cut back by 10 bases and J by 2 bases. The CDR3 sequence: CATADRGTGNTIYF. CDR3 sequence (DNA): TGTGCCACGGCGGACAGGGGGACTGGAAACACCATATATTTT.

This chain uses TRBV9 with TRBJ1-6; perhaps TRBD1 as D (5 bases). The germline CDR1 and CDR2 sequences are SGDLS and YYNGEE. Trimming pared 0 bases from V and 7 bases from J, leaving 14 bases between. The CDR3 covers 16 residues. CDR3 region: CASSVDSGGGNSPLHF. The CDR3 DNA sequence: TGTGCCAGCAGCGTAGATTCGGGGGGAGGAAATTCACCCCTCCACTTT. Filled out from reference TRBV9 and TRBJ1-6, the complete variable domain reads DSGVTQTPKHLITATGQRVTLRCSPRSGDLSVYWYQQSLDQGLQFLIQYYNGEERAKGNILERFSAQQFPDLHSELNLSSLELGDSALYFCASSVDSGGGNSPLHFGNGTRLTVT.

This rearrangement joins TRBV9 to TRBJ1-2; no firm D call. The CDR3 contains 14 residues. V was shortened by 0 bases and J by 7 bases, with 13 bases between the two germline ends. Germline loops: CDR1 SGDLS, CDR2 YYNGEE. CDR3 nucleotides: TGTGCCAGCAGCGTAGGACACCTGGCGGGTGGCTACACCTTC. This encodes CASSVGHLAGGYTF.

The V gene is TRBV5-4, the J gene TRBJ2-2, with 8 bases aligning to TRBD2. The V gene's germline CDR1 is SGHNT and CDR2 YYREEE (reference sequence). The ends lost 4 bases at V and 5 bases at J; junction bases unmatched: 7. This CDR3 comprises 15 residues. This CDR3 reads CASSPRAGDTGELFF. DNA of the CDR3: TGTGCCAGCAGCCCCAGAGCGGGGGATACCGGGGAGCTGTTTTTT.

On this clone itself: The same CDR3 arises from other DNA sequences in this sample as well. This chain connects TRBV19 to TRBJ1-1; weak D call: TRBD1 (6 bases). The germline V gene encodes CDR1 LNHDA and CDR2 SQIVND (reference sequence). The V and J ends lost 3 bases and 5 bases respectively, with 10 bases between them. The CDR3 consists of 13 residues. CDR3 sequence (DNA): TGTGCCAGTAGTATCAGGGGAGGGACTGAAGCTTTCTTT. Encoded protein: CASSIRGGTEAFF.

This clone came up once. The J gene is TRBJ1-1, the V gene TRBV11-3; D is ambiguous. CDR1 and CDR2 (germline): SGHNT, YENEEA. The CDR3 contains 13 residues. Trimming removed 1 base from V and 1 base from J, with 4 bases in between. The CDR3 loop is CASSLVRNTEAFF. CDR3 nucleotide sequence: TGTGCCAGCAGCTTAGTCAGGAACACTGAAGCTTTCTTT.

The chain couples TRBV6-5 to TRBJ2-2; TRBD1 matches 11 bases. Germline lookup yields CDR1 MNHEY and CDR2 SVGAGI. Trimming removed 6 bases from V and 6 bases from J; junction bases left unmatched: 3. The CDR3 runs 14 residues. CDR3 bases: TGTGCCAGCAGCCGGGACAGGGGGGCCGGGGAGCTGTTTTTT. Its translation is CASSRDRGAGELFF.

This sequence joins TRBV5-5 and TRBJ1-5; TRBD1 aligns across 9 bases. V gave up 4 bases and J gave up 5 bases; unmatched junction bases: 4. Germline CDR1 reads SGHKS; CDR2 reads YYEKEE (reference sequence). This CDR3 region has 14 residues. Here the CDR3 reads CASSKTGGDQPQHF. The CDR3 bases are TGTGCCAGCAGCAAGACAGGGGGGGATCAGCCCCAGCATTTT.

This clone was seen only once. The chain links TRBV12-5 to TRBJ2-3; the D gene is possibly TRBD1 (6 bases). The CDR3 loop spans 17 amino acids. Trimming took off 0 bases at V and 0 bases at J, with 13 bases between the two ends. Germline CDR1 is LGHNT and CDR2 is FRNRAP. The CDR3 nucleotides read TGTGCTAGTGGTTTGGTACTAGGGACATCTAGCACAGATACGCAGTATTTT. This encodes CASGLVLGTSSTDTQYF.

V is TRBV24-1 and J is TRBJ1-3; TRBD1 matches 8 bases. Germline CDR1 KGHDR, CDR2 SFDVKD. Trimming took 9 bases from V and 4 from J; bases not matched to a gene: 4. CDR3 size: 13 residues. In nucleotides, the CDR3 is TGTGCCACCCAGGACAGGGCCGGAAACACCATATATTTT. As protein: CATQDRAGNTIYF.

The chain recombines TRBV7-3 with TRBJ1-2; a weak D match, TRBD1 (6 bases). CDR1 and CDR2 from the germline V gene are SGHTA and FQGTGA. The length of the CDR3 is 15 residues. Deletions cut 5 bases from V and 3 bases from J, with 16 bases between. CDR3 region: CASSTRGGIDYGYTF. The CDR3 bases are TGTGCCAGCAGCACCCGAGGGGGAATCGACTATGGCTACACCTTC.